The TCR beta chain under discussion was sequenced for a study of blood T cells in healthy people across ages (dated by TCRdb to between 2014 and 2017). As for the study more broadly: In model experiments, template switching captured roughly one uniquely barcoded TCR beta cDNA molecule for every two T cells. Age-related changes in TCR beta repertoire diversity were measured in the study by deep sequencing normalized with unique cDNA molecular identifiers. The study analyzed two additional independent replicas of 1 million unique cDNA reads from the same blood draw for two donors, one aged 18 to 29 and one aged 80 or older. Donors of different ages were randomly distributed across sequencing lanes to avoid experimental bias. Donors were grouped into four age groups: young (average roughly 16 years), middle-aged (around 39), aged (about 59) and long-lived (approximately 81). On the study overall, not on this receptor specifically: The long-lived group showed more naive CD4+ T cells, fewer expanded clones and increased TCR diversity than the aged group, suggesting age selection. Estimates of total diversity based on one million sequenced T cells were regarded as lower bounds and as underestimates. Bulk unsorted PBMC profiling prevented conclusive comparison of naive and antigen-experienced compartments. Because the CMV infection status of the donors was unknown, age-related changes in expanded clonotypes may potentially have been confounded. As age increased, observed TCR beta diversity per million T cells dropped in a roughly linear way, and a significant reduction was already evident by age 40. Observed TCR beta diversity correlated strongly with the percentage of naive T cells measured by flow cytometry.

A note on this clonotype: Its target antigen remains unknown. No clone much larger than this one lies a single base away; base qualities are absent.

Libraries were made using 5' RACE. Instrument used: Illumina HiSeq 2500. A second PCR of roughly 7 to 12 cycles was run with a J-beta primer mix and a sample-barcoded 5' primer. A unique molecular identifier was introduced onto each TCR beta cDNA molecule by a template-switch 5' adaptor carrying 12 random nucleotides. At least 2.5 million CDR3-containing paired-end reads were obtained from each sample. The Mint cDNA synthesis kit, primed by a TRBC-specific oligonucleotide, was used to synthesize first-strand cDNA from all RNA. All cDNA was treated with uracil-DNA glycosylase and then went through a first 18-cycle PCR with the universal primers M1SS and BC2_uni_R. The original methods were these. For normalization, 1 million high-quality reads, each with a distinct molecular identifier, were randomly selected from each sample. Instead of being binned into consensus sequences, reads that shared molecular identifiers were thrown out. MiTCR, run with a Q25 quality threshold and the strictest error-elimination algorithm, handled CDR3 identification, clonotype clustering and error correction. A nonparametric unseen species model with Euler transformation was used to estimate a lower bound on total TCR beta diversity. TCRdb reanalyzed the raw reads on its own, using fastp at Q25 for trimming and MiXCR for clone calling, and kept in-frame beta chains. All rows with the same CDR3 protein become a single entry with the most common DNA and genes. The V and J calls, along with clone size, are taken from TCRdb and not from the paper's own processing. This sample gives over 1,500,000 distinct CDR3 sequences in total; roughly 49% of them show up just once. Clones ranked in the top ten supply over 2% of the sample.

The CDR3 runs 14 residues from the cysteine to the phenylalanine. This entry keeps only the CDR3 DNA: 42 bases, framed from base 1. The donors were around 39 Caucasian individuals from Russia, aged roughly 6 to 100 years, who were systemically healthy. Each donor gave around 9.8 milliliters of peripheral blood, collected into EDTA-treated Vacutainer tubes. Ficoll-Paque density-gradient centrifugation was used to isolate PBMCs, with at least 6.5 million per sample. Total RNA, at least 5 micrograms per sample, was extracted from PBMCs with Trizol reagent. For every donor, an aliquot of PBMCs went through flow cytometry to measure the percentages of naive CD45RAhigh/CD27high T cells.

Input material: blood. The sequence links TRBV21-1 to TRBJ2-5. TRBV21-1 has pseudogene status. The receptor was derived from a woman aged 40 to 49 in good health. CDR3 protein: CASSKDQAAETQYF. The DNA sequence is TGTGCCAGCAGCAAAGACCAAGCCGCCGAGACCCAGTACTTC.